The 10 T cell receptor beta chains reported below all come from one sample, sequenced in a study of STAT3 mutations in large granular lymphocyte leukemia. TCRdb keeps only in-frame clones here, not all; method: immunoSEQ multiplex PCR. Among 35,000 to 50,000 clones, about 81% were seen once, and the ten largest hold roughly 0.4%. Whole-study findings and limits: At least one immunodominant TCR beta clonotype appeared in every T-cell large granular lymphocyte leukemia patient.

No antigens are known for them. The sequenced material came from PBMCs. The receptors here all came from a human donor with T large granular lymphocyte leukemia. Some clones in this sample may be carry-over from other donors' samples.

The chain links TRBV7-8 to TRBJ2-1; possible D gene TRBD2, 6 bases. CDR1 is SGHVS and CDR2 is FQNEAQ in the germline V gene. V lost 2 bases and J 0 bases, leaving 14 bases between the germline ends. The CDR3 has 17 residues. CDR3 sequence (DNA): TGTGCCAGCAGCTTATCTAGCCGGGGGAGCTCCTACAATGAGCAGTTCTTC. It translates to CASSLSSRGSSYNEQFF.

This chain uses TRBV6-5 with TRBJ1-2; TRBD1 matches at 9 bases. There are 16 residues in the CDR3. Germline assignment: CDR1 MNHEY and CDR2 SVGAGI. The J segment lost 2 bases and the V segment lost 1 base, leaving 5 bases of the junction unmatched. The chain's CDR3 is CASSYFRTGANYGYTF. CDR3 sequence (DNA): TGTGCCAGCAGTTACTTCCGGACAGGGGCGAACTATGGCTACACCTTC.

The chain employs TRBV18 and TRBJ2-2; possibly TRBD2 for D (6 bases). The V gene's germline CDR1 is KGHSH and CDR2 LQKENI. The CDR3 covers 16 residues. V shed 0 bases and J shed 5 bases, with 13 bases lying between them. Written as DNA, the CDR3 is TGTGCCAGCTCACCACCATCAACTAGCAGAACCGGGGAGCTGTTTTTT. This gives the protein CASSPPSTSRTGELFF. The whole variable domain, filled in from reference TRBV18 and TRBJ2-2, reads NAGVMQNPRHLVRRRGQEARLRCSPMKGHSHVYWYRQLPEEGLKFMVYLQKENIIDESGMPKERFSAEFPKEGPSILRIQQVVRGDSAAYFCASSPPSTSRTGELFFGEGSRLTVL.

The chain combines TRBV2 with TRBJ1-4; 7 nucleotides agree with TRBD1. Germline-derived CDR1 and CDR2 are SNHLY and FYNNEI. There are 15 residues in the CDR3. Germline trimming cut 5 bases from V and 5 bases from J; bases unmatched to any gene: 8. Here the CDR3 DNA reads TGTGCCAGCAGTACCCCCGGGACAGTAAATGAAAAACTGTTTTTT. Encoded protein: CASSTPGTVNEKLFF.

The gene calls are TRBV30 and TRBJ1-2, with 7 nucleotides matching TRBD1. Germline V lookup: CDR1 GTSNPN, CDR2 SVGIG (reference sequence). This CDR3 has 16 amino acids. Germline trimming cut 0 bases from V and 3 bases from J; bases unmatched to any gene: 10. CDR3 in amino acids: CAWSVLQGLSYYGYTF. CDR3 sequence (DNA): TGTGCCTGGAGTGTACTACAGGGGCTCTCCTACTATGGCTACACCTTC.

This chain uses TRBV9 with TRBJ1-2; no clear D. CDR3 length equals 15 residues. Trimming cost V 0 bases and J 4 bases, with 13 bases left between them. Germline CDR1 and CDR2: SGDLS and YYNGEE. CDR3 in DNA: TGTGCCAGCAGCGTAGCTGGTCCGGCTAGCTATGGCTACACCTTC. Residues: CASSVAGPASYGYTF.

The chain carries TRBV4-2 and TRBJ2-1, with TRBD2 as a possible D gene (6 bases). In germline, CDR1 is LGHNA, CDR2 YNFKEQ. The CDR3 sequence is 16 residues long. V was clipped by 2 bases and J by 5 bases, with 16 bases between them. The CDR3 DNA follows: TGTGCCAGCAGCCAATTATTCGGGGGAATCCACAATGAGCAGTTCTTC. Amino acids: CASSQLFGGIHNEQFF.

CDR3 nucleotides: TGTGCCAGCTCACCACCGAACACAGGGAATGGCTACACCTTC. Translating gives CASSPPNTGNGYTF. The genes are TRBV18 and TRBJ1-2; D is possibly TRBD1 (6 bases). V was trimmed by 0 bases and J by 6 bases, leaving 11 bases between them. Germline V lookup: CDR1 KGHSH, CDR2 LQKENI. This CDR3 is built from 14 residues.

The chain links TRBV25-1 to TRBJ2-5; perhaps D is TRBD1 or TRBD2 (6 bases each). From germline, CDR1 is MGHDK and CDR2 SYGVNS. The CDR3 is 16 residues long. Trimming shortened V by 3 bases and J by 4 bases, and 18 bases separated the two germline ends. The CDR3 here is CASSDPPGAQGETQYF. The CDR3 DNA reads as TGTGCCAGCAGTGACCCCCCGGGGGCGCAAGGAGAGACCCAGTACTTC.

This chain connects TRBV28 to TRBJ2-6, with D possibly TRBD1 on 6 matching bases. V dropped 8 bases and J dropped 5 bases, with 16 bases sitting between them. The CDR3 consists of 15 residues. Germline CDR1 is MDHEN and CDR2 is SYDVKM. Here the CDR3 reads CASRVGTSWANVLTF. In DNA form, the CDR3 reads TGTGCCAGCCGCGTCGGGACAAGCTGGGCCAACGTCCTGACTTTC.